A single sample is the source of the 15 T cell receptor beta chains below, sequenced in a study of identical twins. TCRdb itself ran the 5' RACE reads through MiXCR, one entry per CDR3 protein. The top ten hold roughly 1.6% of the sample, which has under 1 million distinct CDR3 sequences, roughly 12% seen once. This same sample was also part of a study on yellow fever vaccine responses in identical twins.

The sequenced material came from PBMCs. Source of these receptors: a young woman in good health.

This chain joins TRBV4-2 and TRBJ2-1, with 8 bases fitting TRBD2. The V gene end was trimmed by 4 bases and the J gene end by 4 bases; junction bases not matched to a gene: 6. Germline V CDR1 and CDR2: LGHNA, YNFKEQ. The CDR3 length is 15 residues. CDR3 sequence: CASSPQRGTYNEQFF. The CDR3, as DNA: TGTGCCAGCAGCCCCCAGCGGGGGACTTACAATGAGCAGTTCTTC.

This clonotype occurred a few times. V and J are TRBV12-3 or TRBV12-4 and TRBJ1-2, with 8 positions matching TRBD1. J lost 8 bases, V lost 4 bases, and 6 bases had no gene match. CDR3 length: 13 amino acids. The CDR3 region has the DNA TGTGCCAGCAGTTCGACAGGGGCATGGGGCTACACCTTC. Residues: CASSSTGAWGYTF.

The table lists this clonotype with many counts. CDR3 sequence (DNA): TGTGCCAGCAGATCCGAACAGGGGGCTCAGCCCCAGCATTTT. Protein: CASRSEQGAQPQHF. J is TRBJ1-5 and V is TRBV12-3 or TRBV12-4; TRBD1 matches at 9 bases. This CDR3 has 14 amino acids. Trimming took 6 bases from V and 6 from J; bases not matched to a gene: 6.

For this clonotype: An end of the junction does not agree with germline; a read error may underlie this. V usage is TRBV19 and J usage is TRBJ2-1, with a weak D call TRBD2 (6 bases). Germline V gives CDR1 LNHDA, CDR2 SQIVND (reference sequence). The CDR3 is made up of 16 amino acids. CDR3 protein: CASSIGADYRNNEQFF. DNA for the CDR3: TGTGCCAGTAGCATAGGGGCGGACTATCGAAACAATGAGCAGTTCTTC. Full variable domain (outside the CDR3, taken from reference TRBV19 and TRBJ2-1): DGGITQSPKYLFRKEGQNVTLSCEQNLNHDAMYWYRQDPGQGLRLIYYSQIVNDFQKGDIAEGYSVSREKKESFPLTVTSAQKNPTAFYLCASSIGADYRNNEQFFGPGTRLTVL.

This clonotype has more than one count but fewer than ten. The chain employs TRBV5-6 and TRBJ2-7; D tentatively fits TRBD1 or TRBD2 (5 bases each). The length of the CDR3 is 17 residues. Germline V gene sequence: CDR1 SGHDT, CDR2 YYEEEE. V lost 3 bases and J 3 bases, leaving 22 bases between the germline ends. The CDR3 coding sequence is TGTGCCAGCAGCTCGGGACCGACAGAAAGAGCCCTCTACGAGCAGTACGTC. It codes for CASSSGPTERALYEQYV.

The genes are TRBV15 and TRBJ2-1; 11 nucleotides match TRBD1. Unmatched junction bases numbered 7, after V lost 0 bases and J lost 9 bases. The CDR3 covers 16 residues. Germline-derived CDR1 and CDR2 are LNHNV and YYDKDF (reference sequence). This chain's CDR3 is CATSRDLGDRGGEQFF. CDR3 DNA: TGTGCCACCAGCAGAGATCTTGGGGACAGGGGGGGTGAGCAGTTCTTC.

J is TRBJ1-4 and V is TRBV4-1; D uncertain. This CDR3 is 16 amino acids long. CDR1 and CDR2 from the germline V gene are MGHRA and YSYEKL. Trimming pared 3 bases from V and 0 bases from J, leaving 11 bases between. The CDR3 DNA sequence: TGCGCCAGCAGCCATCACTCCTTCACAACTAATGAAAAACTGTTTTTT. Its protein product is CASSHHSFTTNEKLFF.

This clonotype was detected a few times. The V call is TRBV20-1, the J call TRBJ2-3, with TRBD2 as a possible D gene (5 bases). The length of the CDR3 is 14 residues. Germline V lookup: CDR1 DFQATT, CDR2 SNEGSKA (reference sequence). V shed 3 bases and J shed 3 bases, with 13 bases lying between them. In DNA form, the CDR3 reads TGCAGTGCTAGTTTGGGGAGTGCTACAGATACGCAGTATTTT. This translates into CSASLGSATDTQYF.

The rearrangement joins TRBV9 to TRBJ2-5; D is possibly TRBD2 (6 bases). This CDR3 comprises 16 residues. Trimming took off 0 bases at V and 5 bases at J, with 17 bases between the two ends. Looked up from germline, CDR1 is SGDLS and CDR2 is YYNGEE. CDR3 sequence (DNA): TGTGCCAGCAGCGTAGGGTCCAACCTCGGAGGGGAGACCCAGTACTTC. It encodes CASSVGSNLGGETQYF.

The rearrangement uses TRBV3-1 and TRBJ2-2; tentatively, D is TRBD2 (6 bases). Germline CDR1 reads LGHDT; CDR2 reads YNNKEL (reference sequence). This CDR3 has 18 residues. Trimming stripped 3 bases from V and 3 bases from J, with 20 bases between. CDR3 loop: CASSQEAGPTIYTGELFF. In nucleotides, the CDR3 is TGTGCCAGCAGCCAGGAAGCGGGCCCCACGATTTACACCGGGGAGCTGTTTTTT. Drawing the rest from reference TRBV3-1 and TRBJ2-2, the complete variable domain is DTAVSQTPKYLVTQMGNDKSIKCEQNLGHDTMYWYKQDSKKFLKIMFSYNNKELIINETVPNRFSPKSPDKAHLNLHINSLELGDSAVYFCASSQEAGPTIYTGELFFGEGSRLTVL.

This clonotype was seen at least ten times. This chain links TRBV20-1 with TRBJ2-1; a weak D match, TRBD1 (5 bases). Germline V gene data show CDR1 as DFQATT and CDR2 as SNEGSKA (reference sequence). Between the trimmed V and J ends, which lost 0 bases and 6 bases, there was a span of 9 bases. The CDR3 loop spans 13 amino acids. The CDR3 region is CSARDGASNEQFF. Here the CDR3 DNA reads TGCAGTGCTAGAGATGGGGCTAGCAATGAGCAGTTCTTC.

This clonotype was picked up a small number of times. CDR3 loop: CASSVVAGGVQFF. The DNA of the CDR3 is TGTGCCAGCAGCGTAGTGGCGGGAGGCGTCCAGTTCTTC. The V and J genes are TRBV9 and TRBJ2-1; 8 bases fit TRBD2. The CDR3 is 13 amino acids. J gave up 13 bases and V 0 bases, and 6 bases lay outside the gene matches. Germline CDR1 reads SGDLS; CDR2 reads YYNGEE. The whole variable domain, filled in from reference TRBV9 and TRBJ2-1, reads DSGVTQTPKHLITATGQRVTLRCSPRSGDLSVYWYQQSLDQGLQFLIQYYNGEERAKGNILERFSAQQFPDLHSELNLSSLELGDSALYFCASSVVAGGVQFFGPGTRLTVL.

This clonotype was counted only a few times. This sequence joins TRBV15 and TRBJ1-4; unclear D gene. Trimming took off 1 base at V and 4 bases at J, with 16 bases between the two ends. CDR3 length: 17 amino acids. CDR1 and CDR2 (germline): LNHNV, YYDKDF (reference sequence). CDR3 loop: CATSRGASGAGNEKLFF. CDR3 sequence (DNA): TGTGCCACCAGCAGAGGTGCCAGCGGAGCGGGTAATGAAAAACTGTTTTTT.

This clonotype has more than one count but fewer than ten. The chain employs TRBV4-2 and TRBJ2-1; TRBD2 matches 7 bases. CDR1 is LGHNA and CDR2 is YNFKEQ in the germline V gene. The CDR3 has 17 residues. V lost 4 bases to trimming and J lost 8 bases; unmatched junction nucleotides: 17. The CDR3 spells CASSPESAGAGRDEQFF. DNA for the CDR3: TGTGCCAGCAGCCCTGAGAGTGCGGGAGCGGGGAGGGATGAGCAGTTCTTC.

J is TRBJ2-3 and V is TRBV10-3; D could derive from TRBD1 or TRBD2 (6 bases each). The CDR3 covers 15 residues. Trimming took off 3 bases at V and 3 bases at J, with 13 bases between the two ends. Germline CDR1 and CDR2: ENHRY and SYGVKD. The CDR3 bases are TGTGCCATCAGTGATGAGGGGGGCAGGACAGATACGCAGTATTTT. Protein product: CAISDEGGRTDTQYF.